The present TCR beta chain was sequenced within a study of CD8 T cell repertoires and HIV-1 epitope variants. Overall study context: T cells were stimulated with Twenty-five Gag and Nef peptides separately.

TCRdb's copy holds only in-frame clones and misses some; the assay was immunoSEQ multiplex PCR. The sample has about 5,600 clones; 65% are singletons. This clone turned up a few times. Its specificity is not known. The sample taken for sequencing was cultured CD8+ T cells derived from PBMCs. This clonotype originated in a male donor with HIV.

The CDR3 DNA reads as TGCGCCAGCAGTCGGGGACAGGGTGGTTCACCCCTCCACTTT. This sequence encodes CASSRGQGGSPLHF. The rearrangement joins TRBV5-1 to TRBJ1-6, with 9 bases aligning to TRBD1. This CDR3 is built from 14 residues. V lost 5 bases and J lost 9; bases outside the gene matches: 6. CDR1 and CDR2 from the germline V gene are SGHRS and YFSETQ.